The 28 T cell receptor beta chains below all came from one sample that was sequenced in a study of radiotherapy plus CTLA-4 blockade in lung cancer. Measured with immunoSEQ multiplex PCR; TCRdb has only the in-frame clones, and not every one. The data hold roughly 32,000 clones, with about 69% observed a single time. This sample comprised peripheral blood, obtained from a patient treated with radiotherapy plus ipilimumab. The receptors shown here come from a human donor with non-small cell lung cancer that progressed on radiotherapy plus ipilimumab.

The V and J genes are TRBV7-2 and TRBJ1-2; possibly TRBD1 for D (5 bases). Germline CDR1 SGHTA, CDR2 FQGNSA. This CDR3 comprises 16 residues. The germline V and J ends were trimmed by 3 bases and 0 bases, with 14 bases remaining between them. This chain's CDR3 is CASSFTRQLTNYGYTF. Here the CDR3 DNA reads TGTGCCAGCAGCTTTACCCGACAGCTTACTAACTATGGCTACACCTTC.

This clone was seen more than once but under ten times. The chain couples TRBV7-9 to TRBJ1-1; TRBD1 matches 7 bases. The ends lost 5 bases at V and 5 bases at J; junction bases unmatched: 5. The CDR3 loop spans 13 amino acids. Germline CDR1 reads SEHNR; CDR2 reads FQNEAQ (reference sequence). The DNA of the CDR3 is TGTGCCAGCAGCCCCCAGGGGGGTACTGAAGCTTTCTTT. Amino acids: CASSPQGGTEAFF.

The CDR3 coding sequence is TGTGCCAGCAGTTACTCGGGCCTGGGGGGGACCGAGCAGTACTTC. Translated, it gives CASSYSGLGGTEQYF. J is TRBJ2-7 and V is TRBV6-5; 7 positions agree with TRBD2. The CDR3 has 15 amino acids. Germline V gene data show CDR1 as MNHEY and CDR2 as SVGAGI. V was pared by 0 bases and J by 6 bases, with 8 bases of the junction left unmatched.

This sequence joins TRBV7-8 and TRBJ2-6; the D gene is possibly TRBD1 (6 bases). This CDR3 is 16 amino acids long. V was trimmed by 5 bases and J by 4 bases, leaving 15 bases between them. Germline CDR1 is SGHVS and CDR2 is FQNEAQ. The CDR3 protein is CASSPRTGRGANVLTF. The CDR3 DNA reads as TGTGCCAGCAGCCCCCGCACAGGGAGAGGGGCCAACGTCCTGACTTTC.

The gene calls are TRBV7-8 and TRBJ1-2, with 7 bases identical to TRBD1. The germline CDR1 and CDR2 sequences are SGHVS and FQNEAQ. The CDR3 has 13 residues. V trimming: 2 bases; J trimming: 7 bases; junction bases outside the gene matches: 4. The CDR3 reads CASSLSGTAGYTF. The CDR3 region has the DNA TGTGCCAGCAGCTTATCCGGGACAGCTGGCTACACCTTC. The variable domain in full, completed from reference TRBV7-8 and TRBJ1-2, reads GAGVSQSPRYKVAKRGQDVALRCDPISGHVSLFWYQQALGQGPEFLTYFQNEAQLDKSGLPSDRFFAERPEGSVSTLKIQRTQQEDSAVYLCASSLSGTAGYTFGSGTRLTVV.

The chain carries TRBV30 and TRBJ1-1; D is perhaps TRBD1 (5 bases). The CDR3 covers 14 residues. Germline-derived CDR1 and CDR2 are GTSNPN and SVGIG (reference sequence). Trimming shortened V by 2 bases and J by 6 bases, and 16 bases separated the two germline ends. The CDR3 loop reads CAWSSQGKGAEAFF. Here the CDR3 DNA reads TGTGCCTGGAGTTCTCAGGGAAAGGGCGCTGAAGCTTTCTTT.

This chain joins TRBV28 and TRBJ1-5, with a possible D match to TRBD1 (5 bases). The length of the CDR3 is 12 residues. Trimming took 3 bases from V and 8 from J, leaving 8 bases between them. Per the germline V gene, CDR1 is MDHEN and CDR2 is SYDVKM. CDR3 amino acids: CASSFLGEPQHF. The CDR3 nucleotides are TGTGCCAGCAGTTTTTTAGGGGAGCCCCAGCATTTT.

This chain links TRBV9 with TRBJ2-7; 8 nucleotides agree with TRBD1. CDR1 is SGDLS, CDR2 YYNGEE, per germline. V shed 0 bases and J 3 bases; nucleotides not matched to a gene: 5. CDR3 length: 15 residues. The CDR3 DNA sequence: TGTGCCAGCAGCGTAGCCGGGACAGGCTTCTACGAGCAGTACTTC. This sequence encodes CASSVAGTGFYEQYF.

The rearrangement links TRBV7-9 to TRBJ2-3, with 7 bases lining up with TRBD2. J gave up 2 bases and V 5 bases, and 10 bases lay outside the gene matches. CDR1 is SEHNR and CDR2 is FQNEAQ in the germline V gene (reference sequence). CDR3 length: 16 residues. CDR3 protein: CASSRRGRGYTDTQYF. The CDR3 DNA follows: TGTGCCAGCAGCCGTCGGGGGAGGGGATACACAGATACGCAGTATTTT.

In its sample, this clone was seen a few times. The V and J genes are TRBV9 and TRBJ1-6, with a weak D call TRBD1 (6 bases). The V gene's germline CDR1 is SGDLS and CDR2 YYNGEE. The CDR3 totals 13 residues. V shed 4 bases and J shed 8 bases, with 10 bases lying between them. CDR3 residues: CASSPHRDSPLHF. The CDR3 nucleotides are TGTGCCAGCAGCCCCCACAGGGATTCACCCCTCCACTTT.

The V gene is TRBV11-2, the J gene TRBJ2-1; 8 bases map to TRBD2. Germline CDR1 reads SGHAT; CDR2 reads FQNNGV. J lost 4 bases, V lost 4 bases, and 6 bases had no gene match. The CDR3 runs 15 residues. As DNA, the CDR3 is TGTGCCAGCAGCTCACGACTAGCGAGGTACAATGAGCAGTTCTTC. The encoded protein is CASSSRLARYNEQFF.

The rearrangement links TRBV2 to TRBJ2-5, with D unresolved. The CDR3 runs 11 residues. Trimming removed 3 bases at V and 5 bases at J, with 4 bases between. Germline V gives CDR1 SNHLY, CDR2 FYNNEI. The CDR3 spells CASSEEETQYF. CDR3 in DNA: TGTGCCAGCAGTGAGGAGGAGACCCAGTACTTC.

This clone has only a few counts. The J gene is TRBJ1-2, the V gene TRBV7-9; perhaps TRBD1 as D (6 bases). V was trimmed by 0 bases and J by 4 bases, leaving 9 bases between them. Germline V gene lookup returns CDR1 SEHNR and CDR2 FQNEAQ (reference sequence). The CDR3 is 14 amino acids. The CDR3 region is CASSLAGAFYGYTF. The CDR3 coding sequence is TGTGCCAGCAGCTTAGCGGGGGCCTTCTATGGCTACACCTTC.

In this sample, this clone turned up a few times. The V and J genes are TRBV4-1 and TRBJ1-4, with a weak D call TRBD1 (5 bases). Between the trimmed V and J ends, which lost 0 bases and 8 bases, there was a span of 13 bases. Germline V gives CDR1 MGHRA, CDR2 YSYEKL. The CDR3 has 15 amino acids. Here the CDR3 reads CASSQERQPGEKLFF. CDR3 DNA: TGCGCCAGCAGCCAAGAGAGACAGCCGGGCGAAAAACTGTTTTTT.

The CDR3 loop is CASSSSRTEAFF. In nucleotides, the CDR3 is TGTGCCAGCAGCTCGTCTCGGACTGAAGCTTTCTTT. This chain links TRBV28 with TRBJ1-1, with D hard to call. V gave up 6 bases and J gave up 5 bases, with 10 bases separating them. This CDR3 has 12 amino acids. From germline, CDR1 is MDHEN and CDR2 SYDVKM.

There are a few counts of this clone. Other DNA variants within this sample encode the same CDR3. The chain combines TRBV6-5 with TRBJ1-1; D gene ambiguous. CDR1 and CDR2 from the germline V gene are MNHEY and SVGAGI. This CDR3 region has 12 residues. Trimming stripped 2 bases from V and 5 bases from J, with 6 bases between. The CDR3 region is CASSYGGTEAFF. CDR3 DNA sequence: TGTGCCAGCAGTTACGGAGGTACTGAAGCTTTCTTT.

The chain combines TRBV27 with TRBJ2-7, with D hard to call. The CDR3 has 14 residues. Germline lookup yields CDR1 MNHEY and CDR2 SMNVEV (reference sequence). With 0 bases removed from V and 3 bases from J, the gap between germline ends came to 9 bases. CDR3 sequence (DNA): TGTGCCAGCAGTTTATCCCAGTTGGACTACGAGCAGTACTTC. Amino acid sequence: CASSLSQLDYEQYF.

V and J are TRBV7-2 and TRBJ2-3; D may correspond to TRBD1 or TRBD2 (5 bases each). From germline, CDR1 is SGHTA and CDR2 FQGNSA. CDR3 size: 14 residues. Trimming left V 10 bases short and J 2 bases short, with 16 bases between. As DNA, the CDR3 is TGTGCCACCCGAGCCGGGACCTTCACAGATACGCAGTATTTT. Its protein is CATRAGTFTDTQYF.

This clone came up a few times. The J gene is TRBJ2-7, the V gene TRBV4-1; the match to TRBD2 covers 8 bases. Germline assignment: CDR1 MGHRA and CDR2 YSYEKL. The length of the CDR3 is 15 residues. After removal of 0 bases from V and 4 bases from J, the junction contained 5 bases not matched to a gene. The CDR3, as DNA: TGCGCCAGCAGCCAAGATCCCGGGGGGGGTTACGAGCAGTACTTC. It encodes CASSQDPGGGYEQYF.

The CDR3 nucleotides read TGTGCCAGCAGTGAAGCGAGGCCCCAGCATTTT. Translating gives CASSEARPQHF. The V and J genes are TRBV6-5 and TRBJ1-5; D ambiguous. The CDR3 contains 11 residues. Deletions cut 5 bases from V and 9 bases from J, with 8 bases between. Germline V gene lookup returns CDR1 MNHEY and CDR2 SVGAGI.

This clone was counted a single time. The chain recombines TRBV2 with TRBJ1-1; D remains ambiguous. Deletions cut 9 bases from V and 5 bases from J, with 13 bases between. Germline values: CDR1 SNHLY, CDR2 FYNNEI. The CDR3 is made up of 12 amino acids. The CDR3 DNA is TGTGCCAGGGAAGGGAAGACGACTGAAGCTTTCTTT. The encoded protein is CAREGKTTEAFF.

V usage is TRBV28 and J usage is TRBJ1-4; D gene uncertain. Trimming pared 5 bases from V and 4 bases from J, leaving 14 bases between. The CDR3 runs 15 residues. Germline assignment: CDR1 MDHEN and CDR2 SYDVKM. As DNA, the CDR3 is TGTGCCAGCAGTCCCCCGGCAGCCTATAATGAAAAACTGTTTTTT. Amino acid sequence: CASSPPAAYNEKLFF.

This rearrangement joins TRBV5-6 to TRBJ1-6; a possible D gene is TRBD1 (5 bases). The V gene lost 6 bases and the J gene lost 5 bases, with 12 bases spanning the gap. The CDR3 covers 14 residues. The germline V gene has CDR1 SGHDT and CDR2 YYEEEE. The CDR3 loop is CASTGALNNSPLHF. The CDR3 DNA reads TGTGCCAGCACCGGGGCCTTGAATAATTCACCCCTCCACTTT.

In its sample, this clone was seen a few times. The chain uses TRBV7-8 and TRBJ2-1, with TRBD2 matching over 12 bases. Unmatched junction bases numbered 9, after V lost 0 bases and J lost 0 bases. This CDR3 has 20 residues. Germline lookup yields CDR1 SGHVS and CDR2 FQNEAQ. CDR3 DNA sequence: TGTGCCAGCAGCTTAGCCCCGGGACTAGCGGGCCTTAGCTCCTACAATGAGCAGTTCTTC. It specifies CASSLAPGLAGLSSYNEQFF. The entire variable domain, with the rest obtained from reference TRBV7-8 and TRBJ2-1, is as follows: GAGVSQSPRYKVAKRGQDVALRCDPISGHVSLFWYQQALGQGPEFLTYFQNEAQLDKSGLPSDRFFAERPEGSVSTLKIQRTQQEDSAVYLCASSLAPGLAGLSSYNEQFFGPGTRLTVL.

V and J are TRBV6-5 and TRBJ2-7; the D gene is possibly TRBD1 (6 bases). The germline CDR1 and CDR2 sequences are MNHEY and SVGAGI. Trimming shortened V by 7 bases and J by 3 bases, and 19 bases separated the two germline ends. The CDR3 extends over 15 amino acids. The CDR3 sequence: CASTGSRQANYEQYF. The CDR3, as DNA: TGTGCCAGCACCGGCTCCCGACAGGCTAACTACGAGCAGTACTTC.

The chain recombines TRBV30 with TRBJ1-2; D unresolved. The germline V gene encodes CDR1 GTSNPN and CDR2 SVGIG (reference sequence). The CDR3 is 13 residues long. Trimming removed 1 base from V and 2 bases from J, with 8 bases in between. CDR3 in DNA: TGTGCCTGGAGTGCTAAGGCAAACTATGGCTACACCTTC. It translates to CAWSAKANYGYTF.

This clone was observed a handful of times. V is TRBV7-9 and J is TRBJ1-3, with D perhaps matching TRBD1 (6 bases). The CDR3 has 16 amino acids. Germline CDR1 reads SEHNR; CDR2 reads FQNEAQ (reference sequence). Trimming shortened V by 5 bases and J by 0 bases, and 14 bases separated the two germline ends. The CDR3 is CASSPRTVYSGNTIYF. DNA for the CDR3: TGTGCCAGCAGCCCGCGGACAGTTTACTCTGGAAACACCATATATTTT. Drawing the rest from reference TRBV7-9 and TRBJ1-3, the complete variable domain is DTGVSQNPRHKITKRGQNVTFRCDPISEHNRLYWYRQTLGQGPEFLTYFQNEAQLEKSRLLSDRFSAERPKGSFSTLEIQRTEQGDSAMYLCASSPRTVYSGNTIYFGEGSWLTVV.

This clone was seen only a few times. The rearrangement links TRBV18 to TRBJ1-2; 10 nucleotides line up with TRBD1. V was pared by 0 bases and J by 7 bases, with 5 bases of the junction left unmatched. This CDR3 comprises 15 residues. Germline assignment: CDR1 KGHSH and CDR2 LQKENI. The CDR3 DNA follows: TGTGCCAGCTCACCACCTGGACAGGGGGAACTTGGCTACACCTTC. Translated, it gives CASSPPGQGELGYTF.